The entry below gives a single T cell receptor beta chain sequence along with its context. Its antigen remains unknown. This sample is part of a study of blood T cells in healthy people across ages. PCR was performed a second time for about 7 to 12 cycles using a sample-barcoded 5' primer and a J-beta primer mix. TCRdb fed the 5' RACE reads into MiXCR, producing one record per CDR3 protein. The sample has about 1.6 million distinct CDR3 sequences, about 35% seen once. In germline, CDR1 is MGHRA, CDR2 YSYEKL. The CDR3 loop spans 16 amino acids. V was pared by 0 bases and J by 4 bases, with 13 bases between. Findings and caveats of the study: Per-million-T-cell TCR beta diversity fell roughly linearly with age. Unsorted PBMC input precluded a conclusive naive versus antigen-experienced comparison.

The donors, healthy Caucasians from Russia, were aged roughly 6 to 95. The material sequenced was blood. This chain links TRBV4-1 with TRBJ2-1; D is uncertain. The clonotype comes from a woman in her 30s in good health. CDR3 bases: TGCGCCAGCAGCCAAGAAGGAGCGAGATTTTACAATGAGCAGTTCTTC. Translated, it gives CASSQEGARFYNEQFF.